This T cell receptor beta chain originates from a study of cytomegalovirus exposure and HLA in healthy donors. Notes on the study in general: Per published accounts, TCR beta sequences correctly predicted the HLA-A and HLA-B alleles of most subjects. Most observed TCR sequences were rare, whereas some public TCRs were detected in many donors. Researchers reported from a later analysis that most CMV-associated TCR beta chains appeared HLA-restricted. Only CMV serostatus was available as immune exposure information.

J gave up 0 bases and V 5 bases, and 6 bases lay outside the gene matches. CDR3 length: 15 amino acids. Looked up from germline, CDR1 is SGHAT and CDR2 is FQDESV (reference sequence). As regards this clone: What it binds is unknown.

With 60 Vbeta and 13 Jbeta primers, the PCR was carried out. Generated by immunoSEQ multiplex PCR, the TCRdb table keeps only in-frame clones and is missing some. The sample holds 170,000 or so clones, around 80% seen once. The receptor was derived from a woman in her 50s in good health and CMV-seropositive. Source material: PBMCs. V and J are TRBV11-1 and TRBJ2-7, with 8 bases identical to TRBD1. The DNA for the CDR3 is TGTGCCAGCAGCCCCCGGGGACAGGCCTCCTACGAGCAGTACTTC. This gives the protein CASSPRGQASYEQYF. The whole variable domain, remainder taken from reference TRBV11-1 and TRBJ2-7, is EAEVAQSPRYKITEKSQAVAFWCDPISGHATLYWYRQILGQGPELLVQFQDESVVDDSQLPKDRFSAERLKGVDSTLKIQPAELGDSAMYLCASSPRGQASYEQYFGPGTRLTVT.